This is a list of T cell receptor beta chains from one sample in a study of T cell responses to AZD1222 COVID-19 vaccine. Assay: immunoSEQ multiplex PCR; the TCRdb copy retains only in-frame clones and omits some. The sample records 150,000 to 200,000 clones, roughly nine tenths being singletons. This sample comprised peripheral blood, obtained on day 0 of AZD1222 vaccination. Receptors were obtained from an adult in good health. The CDR3 runs from the conserved cysteine through the conserved F or W. The order of the fields is V gene, J gene, CDR3 protein.

TRBV30	TRBJ1-1	CAWKRDRALVGTEAFF
TRBV5-1	TRBJ1-1	CASSPDPGTVNTEAFF
TRBV5-1	TRBJ2-1	CASSSPRDGEQFF
TRBV24-1	TRBJ2-5	CATSDWGALAGPKETQYF
TRBV30	TRBJ2-1	CAWSVQGISEQFF
TRBV6-6	TRBJ2-1	CASSYTDEQFF
TRBV7-9	TRBJ2-1	CASSLEGRKAYNEQFF
TRBV5-1	TRBJ1-4	CASSLASMGEKLFF
TRBV6-4	TRBJ2-1	CASSDSTSGDYNEQFF
TRBV30	TRBJ1-1	CAWDAGLKNTEAFF
TRBV5-5	TRBJ2-1	CASGDRSGHEQFF
TRBV20-1	TRBJ2-7	CSASGGTVSYEQYF
TRBV7-7	TRBJ2-7	CASSQRVDRGTSYEQYF
TRBV13	TRBJ2-2	CASRPLGQGVDTGELFF
TRBV6-5	TRBJ1-6	CASRYRGNSPLHF
TRBV2	TRBJ1-3	CASAFDSASGNTIYF
TRBV5-6	TRBJ1-2	CASSLMTGAGGYTF